The source of this T cell receptor beta chain is a study of OX40 agonist ivuxolimab in advanced cancers. This CDR3 has 14 amino acids. V was cut by 0 bases and J by 7 bases, with 9 bases left in between. Germline values: CDR1 LGHNA, CDR2 YNFKEQ. The repertoire was sequenced with immunoSEQ multiplex PCR; TCRdb's copy has only in-frame clones and lacks some. Here the sample spans about 88,000 clones, around nine tenths being singletons. The clonotype was recovered from an adult with an advanced solid tumor such as melanoma, head and neck, liver or kidney cancer. The sample consisted of CD4+ or CD8+ T cells sorted from blood, taken in a trial of the OX40 agonist ivuxolimab. This sequence joins TRBV4-2 and TRBJ2-2; D uncertain. The CDR3 bases are TGTGCCAGCAGCCAAGATACCGGAAACGGGGAGCTGTTTTTT. Its translation: CASSQDTGNGELFF.